The following is a TCR beta chain sequence with its context. This record comes from a study of shared clonotypes between healthy human individuals. Several immunoSEQ 96-well plates shared each subset's DNA, each plate a replicate. Sequenced by immunoSEQ multiplex PCR; TCRdb stores in-frame clones only, minus some. Here the sample spans approximately 980,000 clones, more than 75% being singletons. The source material was memory CD4+ T cells sorted from blood. Subset denoted: CD45RA-negative fraction. The sequence came from a man aged 18 to 35 in good health.

The CDR3 protein is CASTITRGTYEQYF. CDR3 DNA sequence: TGTGCCAGCACCATAACCAGAGGAACCTACGAGCAGTACTTC. The chain recombines TRBV6-5 with TRBJ2-7; D is uncertain. The CDR3 totals 14 residues. Germline V gives CDR1 MNHEY, CDR2 SVGAGI. Trimming removed 7 bases at V and 2 bases at J, with 15 bases between.